This is a list of T cell receptor beta chains from one sample in a study of regulatory T cells in long-lasting Graves disease. A single record per CDR3 protein comes from TCRdb applying MiXCR to the multiplex PCR reads. The sample lists around 450,000 distinct CDR3 sequences; over 12% were seen once. These same records also appear under a second study, on T cells in Graves' hyperthyroidism and ophthalmopathy.

Sequenced material: peripheral blood mononuclear cells (PBMCs), taken at new diagnosis, from a patient treated with antithyroid drugs. These TCRs come from a woman between 40 and 50 years old with Graves disease. Each CDR3 is given with its conserved first and last residue. The D gene is left open where the match is weak. Only some rows state a clone size, as once, few, many or a class for expanded clones.

d_call: .
clone_size: many
j_call: TRBJ2-3
v_call: TRBV28
cdr3_aa: CASPERREAGVGDTQYF
cdr3_nt: TGTGCCAGCCCAGAACGAAGGGAGGCCGGAGTGGGAGATACGCAGTATTTT

d_call: .
clone_size: .
j_call: TRBJ2-7
v_call: TRBV2
cdr3_aa: CASGKATYEQYF
cdr3_nt: TGTGCCAGCGGGAAGGCTACCTACGAGCAGTACTTC

d_call: .
clone_size: many
j_call: TRBJ2-2
v_call: TRBV18
cdr3_aa: CASSPRTVGGELFF
cdr3_nt: TGTGCCAGCTCACCAAGGACTGTCGGCGGGGAGCTGTTTTTT

d_call: .
clone_size: many
j_call: TRBJ1-5
v_call: TRBV19
cdr3_aa: CASSINPGSHSNQPQHF
cdr3_nt: TGTGCCAGTAGTATCAACCCGGGCTCGCATAGCAATCAGCCCCAGCATTTT

d_call: TRBD2
clone_size: many
j_call: TRBJ2-3
v_call: TRBV11-3
cdr3_aa: CASSWGGFSTDTQYF
cdr3_nt: TGTGCCAGCAGCTGGGGGGGGTTCAGCACAGATACGCAGTATTTT

d_call: TRBD1
clone_size: many
j_call: TRBJ1-1
v_call: TRBV29-1
cdr3_aa: CSISDRGNTEAFF
cdr3_nt: TGCAGCATCTCAGACAGGGGGAACACTGAAGCTTTCTTT

d_call: TRBD2
clone_size: many
j_call: TRBJ2-1
v_call: TRBV6-1
cdr3_aa: CASSPGTSGRARSEQFF
cdr3_nt: TGTGCCAGCAGTCCCGGGACTAGCGGGAGGGCCAGGTCTGAGCAGTTCTTC

d_call: TRBD2
clone_size: many
j_call: TRBJ2-5
v_call: TRBV10-3
cdr3_aa: CAIRSGRAKETQYF
cdr3_nt: TGTGCCATCCGTAGCGGGAGGGCCAAGGAGACCCAGTACTTC

d_call: .
clone_size: few
j_call: TRBJ2-5
v_call: TRBV25-1
cdr3_aa: CASSDRLELWKTQYF
cdr3_nt: TGTGCCAGCAGTGATCGACTAGAATTGTGGAAGACCCAGTACTTC

d_call: TRBD1
clone_size: many
j_call: TRBJ1-4
v_call: TRBV4-1
cdr3_aa: CASSQMDRSEKLFF
cdr3_nt: TGCGCCAGCAGCCAGATGGACAGGTCTGAAAAACTGTTTTTT

d_call: .
clone_size: .
j_call: TRBJ2-1
v_call: TRBV27
cdr3_aa: CASSSPSTHGMDEQFF
cdr3_nt: TGTGCCAGCAGTTCCCCTTCTACGCACGGAATGGATGAGCAGTTCTTC

d_call: .
clone_size: .
j_call: TRBJ1-2
v_call: TRBV2
cdr3_aa: CASRLAGTRNYGYTF
cdr3_nt: TGTGCCAGCAGATTAGCAGGGACCAGGAACTATGGCTACACCTTC

d_call: .
clone_size: many
j_call: TRBJ2-3
v_call: TRBV20-1
cdr3_aa: CSAGGLDTQYF
cdr3_nt: TGCAGTGCTGGAGGGTTGGATACGCAGTATTTT

d_call: .
clone_size: many
j_call: TRBJ1-1
v_call: TRBV12-3/TRBV12-4
cdr3_aa: CASSLVGGRGEAFF
cdr3_nt: TGTGCCAGCAGTTTAGTAGGGGGGCGCGGTGAAGCTTTCTTT

d_call: TRBD1
clone_size: few
j_call: TRBJ1-2
v_call: TRBV27
cdr3_aa: CASSFYPNRGGYTF
cdr3_nt: TGTGCCAGCAGTTTCTACCCTAACAGGGGTGGCTACACCTTC

d_call: .
clone_size: .
j_call: TRBJ2-2
v_call: TRBV6-1
cdr3_aa: CASSKGLAAQDGELFF
cdr3_nt: TGTGCCAGCAGCAAAGGATTGGCGGCCCAAGACGGGGAGCTGTTTTTT

d_call: .
clone_size: many
j_call: TRBJ1-5
v_call: TRBV28
cdr3_aa: CASSLYWGQLNQPQHF
cdr3_nt: TGTGCCAGCAGTTTATATTGGGGGCAGCTGAATCAGCCCCAGCATTTT

d_call: .
clone_size: many
j_call: TRBJ2-5
v_call: TRBV11-3
cdr3_aa: CASSLETDGEETQYF
cdr3_nt: TGTGCCAGCAGCTTAGAGACAGACGGGGAAGAGACCCAGTACTTC

d_call: TRBD1
clone_size: many
j_call: TRBJ2-7
v_call: TRBV12-3/TRBV12-4
cdr3_aa: CASSAGQGAPSYEQYF
cdr3_nt: TGTGCCAGCAGTGCCGGACAGGGGGCCCCCTCCTACGAGCAGTACTTC

d_call: .
clone_size: few
j_call: TRBJ2-4
v_call: TRBV28
cdr3_aa: CASSPSGASAKNIQYF
cdr3_nt: TGTGCCAGCAGTCCGTCTGGGGCCTCGGCCAAAAACATTCAGTACTTC

d_call: .
clone_size: many
j_call: TRBJ2-3
v_call: TRBV7-2
cdr3_aa: CASSLGTGVTDTQYF
cdr3_nt: TGTGCCAGCAGCTTAGGGACGGGAGTAACAGATACGCAGTATTTT

d_call: .
clone_size: many
j_call: TRBJ2-7
v_call: TRBV29-1
cdr3_aa: CSVGMGVGYEQYF
cdr3_nt: TGCAGCGTAGGTATGGGGGTAGGATACGAGCAGTACTTC